The table lists the clone carrying this T cell receptor (beta chain) with many counts. The data derive from a study of T-cell reconstitution after alpha-beta-depleted transplantation in children. V lost 4 bases to trimming and J lost 1 base; unmatched junction nucleotides: 2. The CDR3 spans 13 residues. Germline V CDR1 and CDR2: SQVTM, ANQGSEA. Unique molecular identifiers featured in how the TCRbeta library was prepared. One entry per CDR3 protein results from TCRdb running MiXCR on the PCR reads. Here the sample spans fewer than 200,000 distinct CDR3 sequences, approximately 6.8% being singletons. The rearrangement links TRBV29-1 to TRBJ1-1, with 8 positions matching TRBD1. This clonotype originated in a human donor who donated a stem cell graft to a child with Wiskott-Aldrich syndrome. Specimen: PBMCs from the stem cell graft donor, collected from the stem cell graft. For the CDR3, the DNA is TGCAGCGTTGGCGGACAGGGGAACACTGAAGCTTTCTTT. Translating it yields CSVGGQGNTEAFF.